This TCR beta chain was identified during a study of CD8 T cells in ankylosing spondylitis. With molecular barcodes, quantitative 5'-RACE was used to make the TCR beta libraries. TCRdb called the 5' RACE reads again in MiXCR, with one record for every CDR3 protein. The repertoire holds roughly 180,000 distinct CDR3 sequences, with 13% as singletons. This clonotype appeared many times. CDR1 and CDR2 (germline): SQVTM, ANQGSEA. This CDR3 comprises 12 residues. V lost 7 bases to trimming and J lost 2 bases, with 10 bases between them. The rearrangement joins TRBV29-1 to TRBJ2-3; D assignment may be TRBD1 or TRBD2 (5 bases each). Specimen: blood, either unsorted or a sorted T cell fraction (not recorded which). This clonotype was sampled from a female donor with ankylosing spondylitis or in good health (not recorded which). CDR3 protein: CSAGTYTDTQYF. The CDR3 DNA sequence: TGCAGCGCGGGGACCTACACAGATACGCAGTATTTT.